This entry lists 23 T cell receptor beta chains sequenced from one sample in a study of shared clonotypes between healthy human individuals. The repertoire was sequenced with immunoSEQ multiplex PCR; TCRdb's copy has only in-frame clones and lacks some. The sample lists around 940,000 clones; about three quarters were seen once. The sequencing input was memory CD4+ T cells sorted from blood. Indicated subset: CD45RA-negative fraction. The receptors stem from a young man in good health.

The rearrangement uses TRBV11-3 and TRBJ2-7; 12 bases fit TRBD2. This CDR3 is built from 14 residues. Unmatched junction bases numbered 1, after V lost 4 bases and J lost 3 bases. The germline V gene encodes CDR1 SGHNT and CDR2 YENEEA. CDR3 DNA sequence: TGTGCCAGCAGCTCTAGCGGGGGGGACTACGAGCAGTACTTC. This sequence encodes CASSSSGGDYEQYF.

V and J are TRBV18 and TRBJ2-3, with no clear D. Trimming stripped 2 bases from V and 0 bases from J, with 9 bases between. The CDR3 covers 15 residues. CDR1 is KGHSH, CDR2 LQKENI, per germline. In nucleotides, the CDR3 is TGTGCCAGCTCACCAAGGGCGGACAGCACAGATACGCAGTATTTT. Its translation is CASSPRADSTDTQYF.

The chain links TRBV6-6 to TRBJ1-5; D is possibly TRBD1 (6 bases). The germline gives CDR1 MNHNY, CDR2 SVGAGI (reference sequence). V lost 2 bases to trimming and J lost 3 bases, with 11 bases between them. This CDR3 contains 15 residues. The CDR3 nucleotides read TGTGCCAGCAGTTACGGGGACAACTACAATCAGCCCCAGCATTTT. It encodes CASSYGDNYNQPQHF.

The gene calls are TRBV6-6 and TRBJ2-7, with 13 positions matching TRBD2. Germline V gene lookup returns CDR1 MNHNY and CDR2 SVGAGI (reference sequence). The CDR3 extends over 16 amino acids. The V gene end was trimmed by 5 bases and the J gene end by 2 bases; junction bases not matched to a gene: 6. For the CDR3, the DNA is TGTGCCAGCAGTGGGACTAGCGGGGTTGGGCCCTACGAGCAGTACTTC. Protein sequence: CASSGTSGVGPYEQYF.

J is TRBJ1-1 and V is TRBV5-1, with D possibly being TRBD1 (5 bases). The CDR3 is 12 amino acids. The germline V and J ends were trimmed by 3 bases and 5 bases, with 8 bases remaining between them. Germline CDR1 reads SGHRS; CDR2 reads YFSETQ. DNA of the CDR3: TGCGCCAGCAGCTACGACAGTACTGAAGCTTTCTTT. Amino acids: CASSYDSTEAFF.

This sequence joins TRBV13 and TRBJ1-5, with D perhaps TRBD1 (5 bases). V gave up 5 bases and J gave up 7 bases, with 15 bases separating them. Germline V gene data show CDR1 as PRHDT and CDR2 as FYEKMQ (reference sequence). CDR3 length: 14 residues. The CDR3 region is CASSLRGASQPQHF. CDR3 coding DNA: TGTGCCAGCAGCCTCCGAGGGGCGAGCCAGCCCCAGCATTTT.

The J gene is TRBJ2-5, the V gene TRBV27, with 7 nucleotides matching TRBD2. Per the germline V gene, CDR1 is MNHEY and CDR2 is SMNVEV (reference sequence). V was pared by 6 bases and J by 2 bases, with 3 bases of the junction left unmatched. The CDR3 consists of 13 residues. The CDR3 protein is CASRGLTQETQYF. The CDR3 DNA sequence: TGTGCCAGCAGGGGACTAACTCAAGAGACCCAGTACTTC.

This chain links TRBV6-1 with TRBJ1-2, with TRBD1 as a possible D gene (5 bases). The length of the CDR3 is 14 residues. The V gene's germline CDR1 is MNHNS and CDR2 SASEGT. The germline V and J ends were trimmed by 2 bases and 2 bases, with 9 bases remaining between them. The CDR3 coding sequence is TGTGCCAGCAGTGAACTCAGGGCAAACTATGGCTACACCTTC. Its protein is CASSELRANYGYTF.

Concerning this clone: At one of its ends the junction is not consistent with the germline gene, which may arise from a read error. The chain uses TRBV7-7 and TRBJ2-2; TRBD1 agrees at 7 bases. This CDR3 has 14 amino acids. Per the germline V gene, CDR1 is SSHAT and CDR2 is FNYEAQ (reference sequence). The CDR3 here is CASSLDRATGELFF. The DNA for the CDR3 is TGTGCTAGCAGCTTAGACAGGGCCACCGGGGAGCTGTTTTTT.

The genes are TRBV5-1 and TRBJ2-2; no clear D. Germline-derived CDR1 and CDR2 are SGHRS and YFSETQ. This CDR3 spans 15 amino acids. Deletions cut 0 bases from V and 3 bases from J, with 9 bases between. The chain's CDR3 is CASSLEGLDTGELFF. In nucleotides, the CDR3 is TGCGCCAGCAGCTTGGAAGGGCTGGACACCGGGGAGCTGTTTTTT.

This clone was seen just once. The chain carries TRBV5-1 and TRBJ1-3; 7 bases match TRBD1. Trimming removed 7 bases from V and 0 bases from J; junction bases left unmatched: 10. The germline V gene encodes CDR1 SGHRS and CDR2 YFSETQ. The CDR3 contains 16 residues. This CDR3 reads CASGKQGIDSGNTIYF. CDR3 bases: TGCGCCAGCGGGAAACAGGGGATCGACTCTGGAAACACCATATATTTT.

The rearrangement links TRBV19 to TRBJ2-2; D unresolved. This CDR3 region has 16 residues. The V and J ends lost 3 bases and 7 bases respectively, with 18 bases between them. Germline values: CDR1 LNHDA, CDR2 SQIVND (reference sequence). CDR3 DNA: TGTGCCAGTAGTATCCATATGATCAGCAGTGGCGGGGAGCTGTTTTTT. Its protein is CASSIHMISSGGELFF.

The rearrangement links TRBV30 to TRBJ1-2; D gene uncertain. This CDR3 has 11 residues. Germline V gene sequence: CDR1 GTSNPN, CDR2 SVGIG (reference sequence). V lost 5 bases and J lost 9, with 13 bases in between. CDR3 in amino acids: CAWAPVVSYTF. The CDR3 DNA follows: TGTGCCTGGGCCCCCGTGGTAAGCTACACCTTC.

This clone was seen many times. The chain uses TRBV7-9 and TRBJ1-1; 8 positions match TRBD1. The J segment lost 6 bases and the V segment lost 3 bases, leaving 3 bases of the junction unmatched. Germline V gives CDR1 SEHNR, CDR2 FQNEAQ (reference sequence). The CDR3 has 13 amino acids. CDR3 nucleotides: TGTGCCAGCAGCTTTCTACAGGGGGCTGAAGCTTTCTTT. It yields the protein CASSFLQGAEAFF.

This chain links TRBV7-2 with TRBJ1-2, with TRBD1 as a possible D gene (5 bases). Trimming pared 4 bases from V and 4 bases from J, leaving 10 bases between. Germline V CDR1 and CDR2: SGHTA, FQGNSA. This CDR3 region has 13 residues. CDR3 loop: CASSWTGGYGYTF. CDR3 coding DNA: TGTGCCAGCAGCTGGACGGGGGGCTATGGCTACACCTTC.

V is TRBV6-6 and J is TRBJ1-3; D is unclear. CDR1 and CDR2 (germline): MNHNY, SVGAGI (reference sequence). V shed 7 bases and J shed 5 bases, with 6 bases lying between them. CDR3 length equals 11 residues. CDR3 sequence (DNA): TGTGCCAGCAACCAGAGAAACACCATATATTTT. Translation: CASNQRNTIYF.

The chain is built from TRBV6-5 and TRBJ1-3; D is perhaps TRBD1 (6 bases). Germline CDR1 reads MNHEY; CDR2 reads SVGAGI. Trimming shortened V by 0 bases and J by 3 bases, and 12 bases separated the two germline ends. CDR3 length: 16 amino acids. Here the CDR3 reads CASSYSGGLGGNTIYF. In nucleotides, the CDR3 is TGTGCCAGCAGTTACTCTGGGGGGCTAGGTGGAAACACCATATATTTT.

The chain combines TRBV19 with TRBJ2-1, with 9 positions matching TRBD1. There are 17 residues in the CDR3. Germline-derived CDR1 and CDR2 are LNHDA and SQIVND (reference sequence). The V and J ends lost 3 bases and 8 bases, in that order; junction bases with no gene match: 14. CDR3 DNA sequence: TGTGCCAGTAGTATCGGTCCGGGACAGGGTGTGTTGGATGAGCAGTTCTTC. Its protein is CASSIGPGQGVLDEQFF.

This chain joins TRBV6-6 and TRBJ2-5, with a weak D call TRBD2 (5 bases). Germline V gene data show CDR1 as MNHNY and CDR2 as SVGAGI (reference sequence). The V end was cut by 2 bases, the J end by 2 bases, with 12 bases between. There are 15 residues in the CDR3. Written as DNA, the CDR3 is TGTGCCAGCAGTTACGAGGGCTACGTGCAAGAGACCCAGTACTTC. Amino acids: CASSYEGYVQETQYF.

This clone occurred many times. The chain couples TRBV11-2 to TRBJ2-7; D perhaps matches TRBD1 (5 bases). Trimming took off 8 bases at V and 3 bases at J, with 17 bases between the two ends. This CDR3 has 14 residues. Germline values: CDR1 SGHAT, CDR2 FQNNGV. The CDR3 loop is CASGATWGNYEQYF. The CDR3 region has the DNA TGTGCCAGCGGAGCGACATGGGGCAACTACGAGCAGTACTTC.

This chain joins TRBV5-4 and TRBJ1-4, with D possibly being TRBD1 (6 bases). The germline CDR1 and CDR2 sequences are SGHNT and YYREEE (reference sequence). V lost 0 bases, J lost 4 bases, and 13 bases lay in between. This CDR3 is 16 amino acids long. Here the CDR3 reads CASSLAGARGNEKLFF. In DNA form, the CDR3 reads TGTGCCAGCAGCTTGGCGGGGGCGCGGGGTAATGAAAAACTGTTTTTT.

The chain is built from TRBV6-6 and TRBJ2-5, with 9 nucleotides matching TRBD2. CDR1 and CDR2 from the germline V gene are MNHNY and SVGAGI (reference sequence). Trimming took 7 bases from V and 6 from J; bases not matched to a gene: 12. The CDR3 is made up of 15 amino acids. CDR3 nucleotides: TGTGCCAGCACGGGGGCCGATGCGGGAGGGAAGACCCAGTACTTC. Amino acids: CASTGADAGGKTQYF.

The chain joins TRBV6-5 to TRBJ2-7, with 7 nucleotides matching TRBD2. Per the germline V gene, CDR1 is MNHEY and CDR2 is SVGAGI. Unmatched junction bases numbered 9, after V lost 5 bases and J lost 2 bases. The CDR3 consists of 15 residues. CDR3 residues: CASSPHEREAYEQYF. The CDR3 DNA is TGTGCCAGCAGTCCTCATGAGCGGGAAGCCTACGAGCAGTACTTC.